Presented here are 26 T cell receptor beta chains from one specimen sequenced in a study of blood T cells in healthy people across ages. Alongside a J-beta primer mix, a sample-barcoded 5' primer served in a second PCR lasting roughly 6 to 12 cycles. Each CDR3 protein gets one entry after TCRdb re-called the 5' RACE reads with MiXCR. Counted here are 600,000 to 850,000 distinct CDR3 sequences, approximately 39% occurring once; the ten biggest clones make up about 20%. Input material: blood. The receptors here all came from a woman between 55 and 75 years old in good health.

V is TRBV9 and J is TRBJ2-2, with D hard to call. Germline lookup yields CDR1 SGDLS and CDR2 YYNGEE. The CDR3 is 14 residues long. V was shortened by 0 bases and J by 6 bases, with 9 bases between the two germline ends. This chain's CDR3 is CASSVVTTAGELFF. The CDR3 DNA sequence: TGTGCCAGCAGCGTAGTGACAACTGCCGGGGAGCTGTTTTTT.

This clonotype was observed once. The chain employs TRBV29-1 and TRBJ1-2; the match to TRBD1 covers 9 bases. Germline CDR1 reads SQVTM; CDR2 reads ANQGSEA. CDR3 length: 13 amino acids. V dropped 7 bases and J dropped 3; count of bases not matched to a gene: 6. CDR3 nucleotides: TGCAGCGCCGGGACAGGGACCTACTATGGCTACACCTTC. This translates into CSAGTGTYYGYTF. The whole variable domain, remainder taken from reference TRBV29-1 and TRBJ1-2, is SAVISQKPSRDICQRGTSLTIQCQVDSQVTMMFWYRQQPGQSLTLIATANQGSEATYESGFVIDKFPISRPNLTFSTLTVSNMSPEDSSIYLCSAGTGTYYGYTFGSGTRLTVV.

This clonotype has only a few counts. V and J are TRBV6-1 and TRBJ1-2, with D possibly TRBD1 on 5 matching bases. CDR1 is MNHNS, CDR2 SASEGT, per germline. This CDR3 region has 14 residues. Trimming pared 2 bases from V and 5 bases from J, leaving 12 bases between. The CDR3 nucleotides are TGTGCCAGCAGTGAACGAAGGGGCGAGTATGGCTACACCTTC. It specifies CASSERRGEYGYTF.

The rearrangement uses TRBV6-5 and TRBJ2-7; TRBD2 matches 7 bases. Trimming took 4 bases from V and 2 from J; bases not matched to a gene: 5. Germline CDR1 MNHEY, CDR2 SVGAGI. The CDR3 has 14 amino acids. This CDR3 is CASSSWRETYEQYF. In nucleotides, the CDR3 is TGTGCCAGCAGTTCCTGGCGGGAGACCTACGAGCAGTACTTC.

This chain links TRBV3-1 with TRBJ2-1, with 10 bases identical to TRBD1. Germline lookup yields CDR1 LGHDT and CDR2 YNNKEL (reference sequence). This CDR3 is built from 17 residues. After removal of 2 bases from V and 8 bases from J, the junction contained 12 bases not matched to a gene. CDR3 residues: CASSQKLPGQGFYEQFF. The CDR3 DNA reads as TGTGCCAGCAGCCAAAAACTGCCGGGACAGGGGTTCTATGAGCAGTTCTTC.

There are a few counts of this clonotype. The chain recombines TRBV9 with TRBJ1-6; tentatively, D is TRBD1 (5 bases). The V and J ends lost 4 bases and 7 bases respectively, with 15 bases between them. The germline V gene has CDR1 SGDLS and CDR2 YYNGEE. The CDR3 runs to 15 residues. The CDR3 sequence: CASSYPGRPNSPLHF. DNA of the CDR3: TGTGCCAGCAGCTACCCGGGACGGCCAAATTCACCCCTCCACTTT.

This clonotype was observed a few times. V gene TRBV7-9 combines with J gene TRBJ1-2, with D uncertain. The CDR3 length is 13 residues. The ends were cut back, 5 bases at V and 8 bases at J, with 15 bases in the middle. CDR1 is SEHNR, CDR2 FQNEAQ, per germline (reference sequence). In DNA, the CDR3 is TGTGCCAGCAGCGTAGAACAGTCTTTCGGCTACACCTTC. This codes for CASSVEQSFGYTF.

The V and J genes are TRBV7-8 and TRBJ1-2; TRBD1 might be the D (5 bases). V lost 4 bases, J lost 7 bases, and 10 bases lay in between. Germline assignment: CDR1 SGHVS and CDR2 FQNEAQ. The CDR3 length is 12 residues. CDR3 nucleotide sequence: TGTGCCAGCAGCTCGACAGTGCCTGGCTACACCTTC. Translation: CASSSTVPGYTF.

This clonotype was observed a handful of times. The V and J genes are TRBV5-1 and TRBJ2-1; possibly TRBD2 for D (6 bases). Trimming pared 0 bases from V and 2 bases from J, leaving 9 bases between. In germline, CDR1 is SGHRS, CDR2 YFSETQ. The CDR3 contains 15 residues. The CDR3 sequence: CASSLVGEAYNEQFF. The CDR3 DNA follows: TGCGCCAGCAGCTTGGTAGGGGAGGCCTACAATGAGCAGTTCTTC.

In this sample, this clonotype turned up a few times. This chain connects TRBV5-1 to TRBJ2-5; 11 positions match TRBD2. CDR3 size: 16 residues. Germline CDR1 and CDR2: SGHRS and YFSETQ. V trimming: 4 bases; J trimming: 5 bases; junction bases outside the gene matches: 10. For the CDR3, the DNA is TGCGCCAGCAGCCAAGTAGCGGGGGGGATCCAGGAGACCCAGTACTTC. Its translation: CASSQVAGGIQETQYF.

With respect to this clonotype: Possible read error: a much larger clone is one base away. This sequence joins TRBV24-1 and TRBJ2-1, with TRBD1 identical over 9 bases. The tail of the sequence fits TRBJ2-7 better, so the J call may be wrong. The CDR3 contains 15 residues. CDR1 and CDR2 (germline): KGHDR, SFDVKD. The CDR3 loop is CATRGGTGSYNEQYF. CDR3 DNA: TGTGCCACCAGGGGAGGGACAGGGTCCTACAATGAGCAGTACTTC.

This clonotype came up a few times. The chain couples TRBV6-5 to TRBJ2-7; 11 positions match TRBD2. This CDR3 region has 16 residues. Germline CDR1 reads MNHEY; CDR2 reads SVGAGI. Trimming cost V 5 bases and J 6 bases; bases outside gene matches: 12. The CDR3 sequence is CASSIAGGNPYPEQYF. The CDR3 nucleotides are TGTGCCAGCAGTATAGCGGGAGGGAATCCATACCCCGAGCAGTACTTC.

V usage is TRBV5-1 and J usage is TRBJ1-2, with 7 bases fitting TRBD1. The CDR3 extends over 13 amino acids. V lost 0 bases and J lost 8; bases outside the gene matches: 4. Looked up from germline, CDR1 is SGHRS and CDR2 is YFSETQ. CDR3: CASSLERGQGYTF. The CDR3 DNA reads as TGCGCCAGCAGCTTGGAGAGGGGGCAAGGCTACACCTTC.

Concerning this clonotype itself: A junction end diverges from the germline sequence, so it may reflect a read error. J is TRBJ2-7 and V is TRBV6-7; 11 nucleotides match TRBD1. TRBV6-7 is designated an ORF whose function remains uncertain. The CDR3 covers 20 residues. In DNA, the CDR3 is TGTGCCAGCAGTTACTCAGGGCCGGGACAGGGGGAACCCTACTCCCACGAGCAGTACTTC. Its protein is CASSYSGPGQGEPYSHEQYF.

A few counts support this clonotype. The chain carries TRBV3-1 and TRBJ2-5; TRBD2 matches 11 bases. Trimming cost V 1 base and J 1 base; bases outside gene matches: 8. Germline V CDR1 and CDR2: LGHDT, YNNKEL (reference sequence). The CDR3 has 18 residues. The chain's CDR3 is CASSQVTSGGATQETQYF. DNA of the CDR3: TGTGCCAGCAGCCAAGTTACTAGCGGGGGCGCGACCCAAGAGACCCAGTACTTC.

This clonotype appeared many times. The genes are TRBV4-3 and TRBJ2-3, with D tentatively TRBD2 (6 bases). The CDR3 has 17 residues. CDR1 and CDR2 (germline): LGHNA, YSLEER. Trimming stripped 3 bases from V and 9 bases from J, with 25 bases between. The CDR3 DNA is TGCGCCAGCAGCCACCTCGAAGGTAGTGGAGGGTCCGACACGCAGTATTTT. Residues: CASSHLEGSGGSDTQYF.

The chain employs TRBV12-3 or TRBV12-4 and TRBJ1-2; TRBD1 matches at 7 bases. The CDR3 is made up of 13 amino acids. The junction had 4 bases not matched to a gene; V was cut back by 2 bases and J by 7 bases. CDR3 sequence (DNA): TGTGCCAGCAGTTTACGAGGGGGCAGTGGCTACACCTTC. Translated: CASSLRGGSGYTF.

This clonotype was detected once. At one end, the junction sequence differs from germline, possibly due to a read error. V usage is TRBV7-8 and J usage is TRBJ2-2; 10 bases fit TRBD2. The CDR3 contains 16 residues. The germline CDR1 and CDR2 sequences are SGHVS and FQNEAQ. CDR3 loop: CASSLTAGGITGELFF. In DNA, the CDR3 is TGTGCCAGCAGCTTAACAGCGGGGGGGATCACCGGGGAACTGTTTTTT.

The chain carries TRBV6-6 and TRBJ1-4; TRBD1 agrees at 7 bases. CDR3 length equals 16 residues. Germline-derived CDR1 and CDR2 are MNHNY and SVGAGI (reference sequence). V lost 5 bases and J lost 0; bases outside the gene matches: 6. This chain's CDR3 is CASSATGTATNEKLFF. The CDR3 DNA follows: TGTGCCAGCAGTGCCACCGGGACAGCAACTAATGAAAAACTGTTTTTT.

This chain joins TRBV3-1 and TRBJ2-5, with D perhaps being TRBD1 or TRBD2 (6 bases each). CDR3 length equals 15 residues. V was pared by 0 bases and J by 5 bases, with 13 bases between. Per germline, CDR1 LGHDT and CDR2 YNNKEL (reference sequence). CDR3 region: CASSQEGGLVETQYF. The CDR3 nucleotides read TGTGCCAGCAGCCAAGAAGGGGGGCTCGTGGAGACCCAGTACTTC.

This clonotype was recorded many times. The rearrangement uses TRBV20-1 and TRBJ2-1, with 8 positions matching TRBD1. CDR1 is DFQATT, CDR2 SNEGSKA, per germline (reference sequence). CDR3 length: 14 amino acids. J gave up 10 bases and V 3 bases, and 11 bases lay outside the gene matches. CDR3 in DNA: TGCAGTGCTAGGATACGGACAGGGTGGAAGGAGCAGTTCTTC. Translating gives CSARIRTGWKEQFF.

This sequence joins TRBV4-1 and TRBJ2-1, with D perhaps matching TRBD2 (5 bases). Trimming took 4 bases from V and 2 from J, leaving 12 bases between them. The CDR3 extends over 15 amino acids. CDR1 and CDR2 (germline): MGHRA, YSYEKL. CDR3 bases: TGCGCCAGCAGCCTAGAGCAGCGGACCTACAATGAGCAGTTCTTC. Translated, it gives CASSLEQRTYNEQFF.

This clonotype has a count of ten or more. CDR3 nucleotides: TGTGCCAGCAGCCCTATCGGGGGGAACTACGAGCAGTACTTC. Translating it yields CASSPIGGNYEQYF. The chain links TRBV3-1 to TRBJ2-7; 7 positions match TRBD2. Germline CDR1 reads LGHDT; CDR2 reads YNNKEL (reference sequence). The V gene end was trimmed by 4 bases and the J gene end by 3 bases; junction bases not matched to a gene: 6. The CDR3 covers 14 residues.

This clonotype was observed a few times. This chain links TRBV7-2 with TRBJ2-7; D perhaps matches TRBD1 (5 bases). The CDR3 runs 15 residues. Trimming took off 4 bases at V and 3 bases at J, with 16 bases between the two ends. Germline V CDR1 and CDR2: SGHTA, FQGNSA. The CDR3 bases are TGTGCCAGCAGCTCGAGACAGCCGGGCGTCTACGAGCAGTACTTC. Its protein product is CASSSRQPGVYEQYF.

This clonotype was seen more than once but under ten times. This chain uses TRBV12-3 or TRBV12-4 with TRBJ2-3; TRBD1 aligns across 8 bases. This CDR3 region has 14 residues. Trimming took 7 bases from V and 3 from J; bases not matched to a gene: 6. The CDR3 nucleotides read TGTGCCAGCATCCCGGGACAGGCGACAGATACGCAGTATTTT. It codes for CASIPGQATDTQYF.

This clonotype was seen only a few times. This rearrangement joins TRBV14 to TRBJ2-3; D remains ambiguous. There are 13 residues in the CDR3. CDR1 and CDR2 (germline): SGHDN, FVKESK. Trimming took 4 bases from V and 2 from J, leaving 7 bases between them. CDR3 nucleotides: TGTGCCAGCAGCCCGACTTTCACAGATACGCAGTATTTT. It specifies CASSPTFTDTQYF.